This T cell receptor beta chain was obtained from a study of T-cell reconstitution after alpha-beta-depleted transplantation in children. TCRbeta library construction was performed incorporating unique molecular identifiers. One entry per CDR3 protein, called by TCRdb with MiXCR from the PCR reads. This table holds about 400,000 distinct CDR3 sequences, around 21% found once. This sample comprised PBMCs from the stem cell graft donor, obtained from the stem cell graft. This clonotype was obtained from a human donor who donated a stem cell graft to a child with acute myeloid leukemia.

CDR3 in DNA: TGCGCCAGCAGCCAAGATACGTTTTTAAACACTGAAGCTTTCTTT. This encodes CASSQDTFLNTEAFF. This rearrangement joins TRBV4-3 to TRBJ1-1; D is uncertain. V lost 0 bases and J lost 2, with 10 bases in between. CDR1 and CDR2 (germline): LGHNA, YSLEER. The CDR3 runs to 15 residues.